Listed below are T cell receptor beta chains from one sample, sequenced in a study of cytomegalovirus exposure and HLA in healthy donors. Sequencing was performed with immunoSEQ multiplex PCR; in TCRdb, only in-frame clones are kept and a portion is missing. The profile shows 150,000 to 200,000 clones, around 80% of them singletons. The sample comprised PBMCs. These TCRs come from a man between 35 and 55 years old in good health and CMV-seronegative. CDR3s include the opening cysteine and the closing phenylalanine or tryptophan. The D gene is left open where the match is weak. Some rows mark clone size as missing; the rest say once, few, many or name a class of expanded clone.

>TRBJ1-2|TRBD1|-|TRBV5-1
TGCGCCAGCAGCTTTCCACAGGGGAATGGCTACACCTTC
CASSFPQGNGYTF
>TRBJ1-4|TRBD1|-|TRBV7-9
TGTGCCAGCAGCTTAACGGGACAGGGGTGGGAAAAACTGTTTTTT
CASSLTGQGWEKLFF
>TRBJ2-3|TRBD2|-|TRBV4-1
TGTGCCAGCAGCCAAGGTTTGGCGGGAGGCACAGATACGCAGTATTTT
CASSQGLAGGTDTQYF
>TRBJ1-1|-|-|TRBV5-1
TGCGCCAGCAGCTTCCTACCGGACAGTGAAGCTTTCTTT
CASSFLPDSEAFF
>TRBJ2-3|-|-|TRBV28
TGTGCCAGCAGCGAGCTGGATACGCAGTATTTT
CASSELDTQYF
>TRBJ2-7|-|-|TRBV27
TGTGCCAGCAGACAAGCGACTAGTCGGTTATACGAGCAGTACTTC
CASRQATSRLYEQYF
>TRBJ2-7|TRBD2|-|TRBV6-6
TGTGCCAGCACGAGACTAGCGGGTTCCTACGAGCAGTACTTC
CASTRLAGSYEQYF
>TRBJ1-2|TRBD1|-|TRBV28
TGTGCCAGCAGTTTGCCCTGGGGACAGGGCAACTATGGCTACACCTTC
CASSLPWGQGNYGYTF
>TRBJ2-2|TRBD2|-|TRBV7-2
TGTGCCAGCAGCCCTCGTAGCGGGAGGGGAACCGGGGAGCTGTTTTTT
CASSPRSGRGTGELFF
>TRBJ2-1|-|-|TRBV7-6
TGTGCCAGCAGCTTAATAACCGACGGGGAGAATGAGCAGTTCTTC
CASSLITDGENEQFF
>TRBJ2-1|TRBD2|-|TRBV9
TGTGCCAGCAGCGAGACTAGCGACAATGAGCAGTTCTTC
CASSETSDNEQFF
>TRBJ1-2|TRBD1|-|TRBV5-5
TGTGCCAGCGCACCACAGGGGGCCGACGGCTACACCTTC
CASAPQGADGYTF
>TRBJ1-2|-|-|TRBV7-2
TGTGCCAGCAGCTTGGAGAGGGACTATGGCTACACCTTC
CASSLERDYGYTF
>TRBJ2-5|-|-|TRBV11-2
TGTGCCAGCAGCTTAGAGCTCGCGAGAGAGACCCAGTACTTC
CASSLELARETQYF
>TRBJ1-1|TRBD1|few|TRBV19
TGTGCCAGTAAGGACAGGTCTGAAGCTTTCTTT
CASKDRSEAFF
>TRBJ1-2|-|-|TRBV6-1
TGTGCCAGCAGGACCGGGACATTATATGGCTACACCTTC
CASRTGTLYGYTF
>TRBJ2-3|-|-|TRBV15
TGTGCCACCAGGGGCTACTCAGGGGAGATCCACACAGATACGCAGTATTTT
CATRGYSGEIHTDTQYF
>TRBJ1-2|TRBD1|-|TRBV6-1
TGTGCCAGCAGTGAATCAGCCAGGGGGTTTGTTCCTAACTATGGCTACACCTTC
CASSESARGFVPNYGYTF
>TRBJ2-5|TRBD2|-|TRBV4-1
TGCGCCAGCAGCCAAGTACTGTTAAGGCTAGCGGAAGAGACCCAGTACTTC
CASSQVLLRLAEETQYF
>TRBJ2-1|-|-|TRBV7-7
TGTGCCAGCAGCCTGACAGGGAGGAATGAGCAGTTCTTC
CASSLTGRNEQFF
>TRBJ2-1|-|-|TRBV28
TGTGCCAGCAGGGGGGGCGCAGGGGGTTACAATGAGCAGTTCTTC
CASRGGAGGYNEQFF
>TRBJ1-5|TRBD1|-|TRBV5-1
TGCGCCAGCAGCCCGGCGGGACAGTTCAATCAGCCCCAGCATTTT
CASSPAGQFNQPQHF
>TRBJ2-6|-|-|TRBV11-2
TGTGCCAGCAGCTTAGTATCAGGGGTCCCCTCTGGGGCCAACGTCCTGACTTTC
CASSLVSGVPSGANVLTF
>TRBJ2-2|-|-|TRBV5-1
TGCGCCAGCAGCTTGAATTTGGGGGCCAACACCGGGGAGCTGTTTTTT
CASSLNLGANTGELFF
>TRBJ2-2|TRBD2|-|TRBV19
TGTGCCAGTAGTATAGGAGGACTAGCGGGAGCGGGCACCGGGGAGCTGTTTTTT
CASSIGGLAGAGTGELFF
>TRBJ2-1|TRBD2|-|TRBV10-3
TGTGCCATCAGTGGTAGCGGGAGCTCCTACAATGAGCAGTTCTTC
CAISGSGSSYNEQFF
>TRBJ1-5|-|-|TRBV30
TGTGCCTGGAGTCAGGTGAGCAATCAGCCCCAGCATTTT
CAWSQVSNQPQHF
>TRBJ2-7|TRBD1|-|TRBV5-1
TGCGCCAGCAGCTTGGGACAGGGAAGGGAGCAGTACTTC
CASSLGQGREQYF
>TRBJ2-3|-|once|TRBV5-6
TGTGCCAGCAGCTTGGTGGCGGGACTCACAGATACGCAGTATTTT
CASSLVAGLTDTQYF
>TRBJ2-7|-|-|TRBV27
TGTGCCAGCAGTTTAATAGAGAACCACTACGAGCAGTACTTC
CASSLIENHYEQYF
>TRBJ2-1|TRBD2|-|TRBV7-3
TGTGCCAGCAGCCAGAGCGGGAGAGAGGGCAATGAGCAGTTCTTC
CASSQSGREGNEQFF
>TRBJ1-3|TRBD1|-|TRBV13
TGTGCCAGCAGCTCCTGGACAGGACGCTCTGGAAACACCATATATTTT
CASSSWTGRSGNTIYF
>TRBJ2-7|-|-|TRBV7-9
TGTGCCAGCAGCTTACTAGGGGGGGACGAGCAGTACTTC
CASSLLGGDEQYF
>TRBJ1-4|-|-|TRBV15
TGTGCCACCAGGGGGACAAATGAAGCGTATGGGAAACTGTTTTTT
CATRGTNEAYGKLFF
>TRBJ1-6|TRBD1|-|TRBV30
TGTGCCTGGAGTGTAGTGACAGGGTATTCACCCCTCCACTTT
CAWSVVTGYSPLHF
>TRBJ1-1|-|-|TRBV27
TGTGCCAGCAGCGTCAGGGGTTTGCGAGCTTTCTTT
CASSVRGLRAFF
>TRBJ1-6|-|-|TRBV6-5
TGTGCCAGCACCGCCGGACAGAGAAATTCACCCCTCCACTTT
CASTAGQRNSPLHF
>TRBJ1-4|-|-|TRBV5-1
TGCGCCAGCAGCTTGGGGCTAGGGGTCGGAGAAAAACTGTTTTTT
CASSLGLGVGEKLFF
>TRBJ1-3|-|-|TRBV9
TGTGCCAGCAGCGAATCTGACAGCGGAAACACCATATATTTT
CASSESDSGNTIYF
>TRBJ1-1|TRBD1|-|TRBV6-6
TGTGCCAGCAGTTACCCAGACAGGGGTGGGACTGAAGCTTTCTTT
CASSYPDRGGTEAFF
>TRBJ1-3|-|-|TRBV7-3
TGTGCCAGCACGAACTCCCCCGGGGAAGGAAACACCATATATTTT
CASTNSPGEGNTIYF
>TRBJ1-2|-|-|TRBV6-5
TGTGCCAGCAGGGCGCAGAGGACTGGGGTTGGTGGCTACACCTTC
CASRAQRTGVGGYTF
>TRBJ1-2|-|-|TRBV19
TGTGCCAGCCGAAAGGGACTCCGAACAGTTAACTATGGCTACACCTTC
CASRKGLRTVNYGYTF
>TRBJ1-1|TRBD1|few|TRBV10-3
TGTGCCATCAGCTTGGACAGGGCCGGGACTGAAGCTTTCTTT
CAISLDRAGTEAFF
>TRBJ1-2|TRBD1|-|TRBV6-5
TGTGCCAGCAGTTACAGACAGGGCTATGGCTACACCTTC
CASSYRQGYGYTF
>TRBJ1-4|-|-|TRBV6-5
TGTGCCAGCAGTTACGGGGGGGGTGGGGAAAAACTGTTTTTT
CASSYGGGGEKLFF
>TRBJ2-5|TRBD1|once|TRBV9
TGTGCCAGCAGCGCTGAGGACAGGTGGAGGGAGACCCAGTACTTC
CASSAEDRWRETQYF
>TRBJ1-3|-|few|TRBV4-1
TGCGCCAGCAGCCAAGAAGGGGCGAGCTCTGGAAACACCATATATTTT
CASSQEGASSGNTIYF